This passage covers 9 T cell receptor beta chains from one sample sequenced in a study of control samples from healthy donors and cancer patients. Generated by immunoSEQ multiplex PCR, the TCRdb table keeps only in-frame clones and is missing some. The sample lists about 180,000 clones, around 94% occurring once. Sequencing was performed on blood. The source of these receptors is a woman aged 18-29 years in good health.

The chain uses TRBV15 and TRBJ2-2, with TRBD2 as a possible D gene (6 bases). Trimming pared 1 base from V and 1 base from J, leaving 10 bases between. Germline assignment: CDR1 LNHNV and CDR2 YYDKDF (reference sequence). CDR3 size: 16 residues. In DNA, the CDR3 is TGTGCCACCAGCAGAGGCGATAGCGGGAACACCGGGGAGCTGTTTTTT. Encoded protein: CATSRGDSGNTGELFF.

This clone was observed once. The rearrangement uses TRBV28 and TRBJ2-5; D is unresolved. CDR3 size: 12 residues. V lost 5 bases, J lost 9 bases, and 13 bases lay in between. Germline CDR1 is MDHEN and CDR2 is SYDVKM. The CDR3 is CASSPPGGAQYF. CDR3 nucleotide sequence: TGTGCCAGCAGTCCGCCGGGCGGAGCCCAGTACTTC.

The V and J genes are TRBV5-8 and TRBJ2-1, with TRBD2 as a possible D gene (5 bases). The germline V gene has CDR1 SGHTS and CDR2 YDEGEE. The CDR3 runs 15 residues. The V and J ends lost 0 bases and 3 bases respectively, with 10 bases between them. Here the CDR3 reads CASSLGGELYNEQFF. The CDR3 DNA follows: TGTGCCAGCAGCTTGGGGGGAGAGCTCTACAATGAGCAGTTCTTC.

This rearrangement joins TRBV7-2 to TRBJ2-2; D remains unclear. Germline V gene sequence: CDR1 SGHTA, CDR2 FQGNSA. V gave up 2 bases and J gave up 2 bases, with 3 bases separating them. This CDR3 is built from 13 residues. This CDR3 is CASSLSNTGELFF. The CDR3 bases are TGTGCCAGCAGCTTATCTAACACCGGGGAGCTGTTTTTT.

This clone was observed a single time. As DNA, the CDR3 is TGCGCCAGCAGCCGTTGGGTTCGAGAGACCCAGTACTTC. It is translated as CASSRWVRETQYF. V and J are TRBV4-1 and TRBJ2-5; D is uncertain. Germline CDR1 and CDR2: MGHRA and YSYEKL. This CDR3 spans 13 amino acids. V was trimmed by 4 bases and J by 4 bases, leaving 10 bases between them.

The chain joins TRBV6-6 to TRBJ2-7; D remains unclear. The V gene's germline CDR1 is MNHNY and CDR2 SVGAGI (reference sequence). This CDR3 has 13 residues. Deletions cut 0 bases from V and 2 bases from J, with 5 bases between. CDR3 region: CASSYSSPYEQYF. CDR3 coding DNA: TGTGCCAGCAGTTACTCGTCACCCTACGAGCAGTACTTC.

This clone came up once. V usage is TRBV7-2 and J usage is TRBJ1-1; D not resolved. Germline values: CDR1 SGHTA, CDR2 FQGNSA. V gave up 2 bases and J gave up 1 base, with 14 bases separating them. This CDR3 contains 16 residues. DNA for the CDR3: TGTGCCAGCAGCTTACTAACCACAGCCCCGAACACTGAAGCTTTCTTT. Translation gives CASSLLTTAPNTEAFF.

The CDR3 region is CASSQDTGQGGTGELFF. The CDR3 nucleotides read TGTGCCAGCAGCCAAGATACGGGACAGGGGGGGACCGGGGAGCTGTTTTTT. The chain joins TRBV4-2 to TRBJ2-2, with 11 bases fitting TRBD1. V gave up 0 bases and J gave up 5 bases; unmatched junction bases: 5. The length of the CDR3 is 17 residues. Germline V lookup: CDR1 LGHNA, CDR2 YNFKEQ.

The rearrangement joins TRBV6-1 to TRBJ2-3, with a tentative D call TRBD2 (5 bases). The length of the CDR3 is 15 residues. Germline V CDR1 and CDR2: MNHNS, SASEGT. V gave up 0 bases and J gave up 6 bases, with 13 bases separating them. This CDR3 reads CASSEASGRGDTQYF. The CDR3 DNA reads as TGTGCCAGCAGTGAAGCTTCGGGCCGCGGGGATACGCAGTATTTT.